This T cell receptor beta chain was retrieved from a study of cytomegalovirus exposure and HLA in healthy donors. The overall study: In an earlier analysis, around 120 million unique TCR beta sequences were found from 150 million to 200 million T cells. Findings and caveats of the study: An observed cluster of highly shared sequence variants was recorded as a likely sequencing artifact. V- and J-gene trimming of TCR beta was linked (in a later analysis) to a missense DCLRE1C variant.

On this clone itself: Its cognate antigen is unknown.

V dropped 1 base and J dropped 5 bases, with 13 bases sitting between them. CDR1 is SGHNT, CDR2 YYREEE, per germline (reference sequence). The CDR3 is 15 amino acids. With 60 Vbeta and 13 Jbeta primers, the PCR was carried out. Measured with immunoSEQ multiplex PCR; TCRdb has only the in-frame clones, and not every one. The sample carries some 140,000 clones, approximately 62% recorded once. What was sequenced was PBMCs. This clonotype was obtained from a human donor in good health. The chain has TRBV5-4 and TRBJ2-1; D perhaps matches TRBD2 (6 bases). CDR3 region: CASSLFYRRDNEQFF. Here the CDR3 DNA reads TGTGCCAGCAGCTTGTTCTACAGGAGGGACAATGAGCAGTTCTTC.